Listed below are T cell receptor beta chains from one sample, sequenced in a study of T cell repertoires in cytomegalovirus infection. One entry per CDR3 protein results from TCRdb running MiXCR on the reads. Among fewer than 250,000 distinct CDR3 sequences listed, about 12% were seen once. The specimen sequenced was PBMCs. The origin of the receptors is a human donor in good health (CMV status not recorded). Some clones in this sample may be carry-over from other donors' samples. Both conserved end residues are part of each CDR3. Fields, in order: J gene, CDR3 length, D gene, clone size, V gene, CDR3 protein, CDR3 DNA. A D gene is named only where the DNA matches it firmly. Where a row states a size, it is once, few, many or the class of an expanded clone; other rows omit it.

J: TRBJ2-1
length: 15
D: TRBD2
size: many
V: TRBV11-3
CDR3: CASSFMGGSHNEQFF
DNA: TGTGCCAGCAGCTTTATGGGGGGGTCCCACAATGAGCAGTTCTTC

J: TRBJ2-3
length: 15
D: -
size: -
V: TRBV20-1
CDR3: CSASRNPGVADTQYF
DNA: TGCAGTGCTTCACGAAACCCGGGAGTGGCAGATACGCAGTATTTT

J: TRBJ2-3
length: 14
D: TRBD2
size: few
V: TRBV29-1
CDR3: CSVVASGSADTQYF
DNA: TGCAGCGTTGTTGCTAGCGGGAGCGCAGATACGCAGTATTTT

J: TRBJ2-1
length: 13
D: -
size: few
V: TRBV5-1
CDR3: CASSSPGGGEQFF
DNA: TGCGCCAGCAGCTCCCCCGGAGGCGGTGAGCAGTTCTTC

J: TRBJ2-3
length: 17
D: -
size: -
V: TRBV5-4
CDR3: CASSFPRGLTNTDTQYF
DNA: TGTGCCAGCAGCTTTCCTCGGGGGTTAACTAACACAGATACGCAGTATTTT

J: TRBJ2-3
length: 12
D: TRBD1
size: -
V: TRBV30
CDR3: CAWSTTGDTQYF
DNA: TGTGCCTGGAGTACGACAGGGGATACGCAGTATTTT

J: TRBJ2-3
length: 17
D: TRBD2
size: many
V: TRBV7-3
CDR3: CASSLGQGRLAGDTQYF
DNA: TGTGCCAGCAGCTTAGGACAGGGAAGACTAGCGGGAGATACGCAGTATTTT

J: TRBJ2-1
length: 17
D: TRBD2
size: many
V: TRBV28
CDR3: CASSLFKVGGGYNEQFF
DNA: TGTGCCAGCAGTTTGTTCAAGGTGGGCGGGGGATACAATGAGCAGTTCTTC

J: TRBJ2-1
length: 13
D: -
size: -
V: TRBV29-1
CDR3: CSGGTATYNEQFF
DNA: TGCAGCGGCGGGACAGCGACCTACAATGAGCAGTTCTTC

J: TRBJ2-1
length: 17
D: TRBD2
size: few
V: TRBV29-1
CDR3: CSGAGSSGGSSYNEQFF
DNA: TGCAGCGGGGCAGGGTCTAGCGGGGGTAGCTCCTACAATGAGCAGTTCTTC

J: TRBJ1-2
length: 13
D: -
size: many
V: TRBV11-3
CDR3: CASSPRANYGYTF
DNA: TGTGCCAGCAGCCCCCGAGCTAACTATGGCTACACCTTC

J: TRBJ2-3
length: 13
D: -
size: many
V: TRBV24-1
CDR3: CATSATATDTQYF
DNA: TGTGCCACCAGTGCCACAGCCACAGATACGCAGTATTTT

J: TRBJ2-1
length: 17
D: TRBD2
size: few
V: TRBV20-1
CDR3: CSARDPAGVPSYNEQFF
DNA: TGCAGTGCTAGAGATCCAGCGGGAGTCCCCTCCTACAATGAGCAGTTCTTC

J: TRBJ2-3
length: 16
D: TRBD2
size: many
V: TRBV20-1
CDR3: CSAREEASGYTDTQYF
DNA: TGCAGTGCTAGAGAGGAGGCTAGCGGGTATACAGATACGCAGTATTTT